What follows are 30 T cell receptor beta chains derived from one specimen sequenced in a study of blood T cell repertoires in COVID-19. Profiled with immunoSEQ multiplex PCR; TCRdb holds only in-frame clones, not every one. The profile shows some 350,000 clones, around nine tenths of them singletons. The source material was peripheral blood. Source of these receptors: a human donor in a cohort sampled during active COVID-19.

This chain joins TRBV2 and TRBJ2-7, with 7 bases fitting TRBD2. The CDR3 is 13 residues long. Germline V gives CDR1 SNHLY, CDR2 FYNNEI. Trimming cost V 3 bases and J 2 bases; bases outside gene matches: 1. DNA of the CDR3: TGTGCCAGCAGTGATCGGGGGGCCTACGAGCAGTACTTC. Translating it yields CASSDRGAYEQYF.

The chain has TRBV5-8 and TRBJ1-1; D gene unclear. The CDR3 covers 13 residues. Germline V gives CDR1 SGHTS, CDR2 YDEGEE. Trimming left V 5 bases short and J 1 base short, with 9 bases between. The chain's CDR3 is CASRAGQNTEAFF. The DNA for the CDR3 is TGTGCCAGCAGGGCAGGTCAGAACACTGAAGCTTTCTTT.

The chain joins TRBV12-5 to TRBJ2-5; no clear D gene. The germline gives CDR1 LGHNT, CDR2 FRNRAP. The V gene lost 7 bases and the J gene lost 1 base, with 13 bases spanning the gap. This CDR3 spans 14 amino acids. CDR3 sequence reads: CASAVITFQETQYF. In DNA, the CDR3 is TGTGCTAGTGCCGTGATTACTTTCCAAGAGACCCAGTACTTC. Variable domain in full (rest from reference TRBV12-5 and TRBJ2-5): DARVTQTPRHKVTEMGQEVTMRCQPILGHNTVFWYRQTMMQGLELLAYFRNRAPLDDSGMPKDRFSAEMPDATLATLKIQPSEPRDSAVYFCASAVITFQETQYFGPGTRLLVL.

V usage is TRBV3-1 (or the pseudogene TRBV3-2) and J usage is TRBJ1-3; maybe TRBD1 (5 bases). Trimming removed 5 bases from V and 3 bases from J, with 14 bases in between. This CDR3 is built from 15 residues. The V gene's germline CDR1 is LGHDT and CDR2 YNNKEL (reference sequence). The CDR3 nucleotides are TGTGCCAGCAGCATGAACCCAGGGATTGGAAACACCATATATTTT. It is translated as CASSMNPGIGNTIYF.

The V gene is TRBV28, the J gene TRBJ1-4; TRBD1 agrees at 7 bases. J lost 5 bases, V lost 5 bases, and 5 bases had no gene match. Germline-derived CDR1 and CDR2 are MDHEN and SYDVKM. The CDR3 sequence is 14 residues long. This chain's CDR3 is CASSLGQRNEKLFF. CDR3 nucleotides: TGTGCCAGCAGTCTGGGACAGCGAAATGAAAAACTGTTTTTT.

The rearrangement joins TRBV11-2 to TRBJ2-3; D is unresolved. The CDR3 runs 14 residues. Between the trimmed V and J ends, which lost 4 bases and 5 bases, there was a span of 13 bases. Germline lookup yields CDR1 SGHAT and CDR2 FQNNGV. CDR3 nucleotides: TGTGCCAGCAGCTCCCGCCCCGTCAGAGATACGCAGTATTTT. Its translation is CASSSRPVRDTQYF.

V is TRBV9 and J is TRBJ2-7; TRBD2 is a possible D gene (6 bases). This CDR3 has 14 residues. Germline lookup yields CDR1 SGDLS and CDR2 YYNGEE. V gave up 2 bases and J gave up 7 bases, with 16 bases separating them. The CDR3 bases are TGTGCCAGCAGCGTTGCTTCTCTCGCGGGGGAGCAGTACTTC. This sequence encodes CASSVASLAGEQYF.

Regarding this clone: Different DNA sequences within this sample yield the same CDR3. The chain is built from TRBV7-9 and TRBJ1-3; D remains ambiguous. V was clipped by 1 base and J by 1 base, with 11 bases between them. CDR3 size: 16 residues. Germline values: CDR1 SEHNR, CDR2 FQNEAQ (reference sequence). CDR3 amino acids: CASSLGTGGSGNTIYF. The CDR3 coding sequence is TGTGCCAGCAGCTTAGGTACGGGAGGTTCTGGAAACACCATATATTTT.

As to this clone: The sample contains more than one DNA sequence encoding this CDR3. The J gene is TRBJ2-1, the V gene TRBV11-3, with D perhaps matching TRBD2 (5 bases). Germline CDR1 SGHNT, CDR2 YENEEA. V was cut by 3 bases and J by 5 bases, with 5 bases left in between. This CDR3 has 12 residues. The CDR3 DNA is TGTGCCAGCAGCTTCGGGGACAATGAGCAGTTCTTC. Protein sequence: CASSFGDNEQFF.

The table lists this clone with a count of one. The chain uses TRBV7-8 and TRBJ2-1, with 7 bases identical to TRBD2. The CDR3 runs 17 residues. J gave up 0 bases and V 3 bases, and 8 bases lay outside the gene matches. Germline CDR1 reads SGHVS; CDR2 reads FQNEAQ. Here the CDR3 reads CASSLGTGGYSYNEQFF. As DNA, the CDR3 is TGTGCCAGCAGCTTGGGGACGGGGGGATACTCCTACAATGAGCAGTTCTTC.

The rearrangement uses TRBV11-2 and TRBJ2-4, with unresolved D. Germline CDR1 SGHAT, CDR2 FQNNGV. The V gene lost 1 base and the J gene lost 0 bases, with 13 bases spanning the gap. The CDR3 loop spans 17 amino acids. For the CDR3, the DNA is TGTGCCAGCAGCTTAGTCCCACAGAAACTAGCCAAAAACATTCAGTACTTC. Amino acids: CASSLVPQKLAKNIQYF.

This clone was counted between two and nine times. The V call is TRBV7-8, the J call TRBJ2-7; D is unclear. This CDR3 has 13 residues. The V gene's germline CDR1 is SGHVS and CDR2 FQNEAQ. V was pared by 1 base and J by 0 bases, with 4 bases between. The CDR3 sequence: CASSLVNSYEQYF. The CDR3 nucleotides are TGTGCCAGCAGCTTAGTCAACTCCTACGAGCAGTACTTC.

With regard to this clone: Other DNA sequences in this sample translate to the same CDR3. The chain carries TRBV5-1 and TRBJ2-1; 9 nucleotides align to TRBD2. The CDR3 loop spans 15 amino acids. After removal of 0 bases from V and 2 bases from J, the junction contained 0 bases not matched to a gene. Per the germline V gene, CDR1 is SGHRS and CDR2 is YFSETQ. Here the CDR3 reads CASSLASGAYNEQFF. Written as DNA, the CDR3 is TGCGCCAGCAGCTTGGCTAGCGGGGCCTACAATGAGCAGTTCTTC.

The chain has TRBV3-1 (or the pseudogene TRBV3-2) and TRBJ1-1; D call uncertain. Germline V gene sequence: CDR1 LGHDT, CDR2 YNNKEL (reference sequence). V was cut by 1 base and J by 3 bases, with 6 bases left in between. The CDR3 is 13 residues long. In nucleotides, the CDR3 is TGTGCCAGCAGCCAAGTAGCGGACACTGAAGCTTTCTTT. Amino acids: CASSQVADTEAFF.

For the CDR3, the DNA is TGTGCCAGCAGCTCAACCGGGACAGGGGGCCAACAGCCCCAGCATTTT. Its protein is CASSSTGTGGQQPQHF. The chain couples TRBV5-5 to TRBJ1-5; TRBD1 matches at 12 bases. J lost 7 bases, V lost 3 bases, and 8 bases had no gene match. The germline V gene has CDR1 SGHKS and CDR2 YYEKEE (reference sequence). This CDR3 is built from 16 residues.

The chain couples TRBV15 to TRBJ2-1; 12 bases are a match to TRBD2. The J segment lost 10 bases and the V segment lost 3 bases, leaving 10 bases of the junction unmatched. The CDR3 runs 16 residues. In germline, CDR1 is LNHNV, CDR2 YYDKDF (reference sequence). CDR3 bases: TGTGCCACCAGCAGCCCCCGACTAGCGGGAGTTGCCGAGCAGTTCTTC. Translated: CATSSPRLAGVAEQFF.

The V and J genes are TRBV10-3 and TRBJ2-7; TRBD1 might be the D (6 bases). Looked up from germline, CDR1 is ENHRY and CDR2 is SYGVKD. Trimming took 10 bases from V and 0 from J, leaving 10 bases between them. CDR3 length: 12 residues. CDR3 nucleotides: TGTGCCACGTCAGGGGACTCCTACGAGCAGTACTTC. Translation gives CATSGDSYEQYF.

The chain combines TRBV6-2 or TRBV6-3 with TRBJ2-7; D is perhaps TRBD1 (5 bases). CDR1 MNHEY and CDR2 SVGEGT come from the germline V gene. The CDR3 covers 15 residues. V was shortened by 6 bases and J by 2 bases, with 17 bases between the two germline ends. The CDR3: CASSRTTDVPYEQYF. DNA for the CDR3: TGTGCCAGCAGCCGTACGACAGACGTACCCTACGAGCAGTACTTC.

The rearrangement links TRBV7-9 to TRBJ2-3; no clear D. The germline CDR1 and CDR2 sequences are SEHNR and FQNEAQ (reference sequence). V lost 1 base and J lost 4, with 9 bases in between. The CDR3 spans 14 residues. The CDR3 protein is CASSLDLVPDTQYF. For the CDR3, the DNA is TGTGCCAGCAGCTTAGATCTAGTTCCAGATACGCAGTATTTT.

The chain links TRBV9 to TRBJ2-5; possible D gene TRBD2, 5 bases. CDR1 is SGDLS, CDR2 YYNGEE, per germline. The CDR3 sequence is 14 residues long. With 3 bases removed from V and 5 bases from J, the gap between germline ends came to 14 bases. This CDR3 reads CASSEAVLGETQYF. The CDR3 DNA sequence: TGTGCCAGCAGCGAAGCGGTCTTGGGGGAGACCCAGTACTTC.

The J gene is TRBJ2-2, the V gene TRBV28; maybe TRBD2 (5 bases). The CDR3 extends over 14 amino acids. V was cut by 5 bases and J by 2 bases, with 9 bases left in between. CDR1 and CDR2 (germline): MDHEN, SYDVKM. The CDR3 protein is CASSRGLNTGELFF. The DNA for the CDR3 is TGTGCCAGCAGTCGGGGATTAAACACCGGGGAGCTGTTTTTT.

This clone was detected once. The chain carries TRBV2 and TRBJ1-3; 9 nucleotides agree with TRBD1. Germline V gene sequence: CDR1 SNHLY, CDR2 FYNNEI. Unmatched junction bases numbered 9, after V lost 6 bases and J lost 3 bases. The CDR3 spans 16 residues. The CDR3 DNA sequence: TGTGCCAGCAGACCCGACAGGGGGGTATTTGGAAACACCATATATTTT. Translated, it gives CASRPDRGVFGNTIYF.

This clone appeared once. The chain is built from TRBV4-1 and TRBJ2-7; 7 bases align to TRBD2. The V gene end was trimmed by 2 bases and the J gene end by 6 bases; junction bases not matched to a gene: 13. The CDR3 sequence is 16 residues long. The germline CDR1 and CDR2 sequences are MGHRA and YSYEKL. CDR3 sequence: CASSQTESGGRGEQYF. Here the CDR3 DNA reads TGCGCCAGCAGCCAAACAGAGTCGGGGGGTCGAGGCGAGCAGTACTTC.

The chain links TRBV27 to TRBJ2-4; D perhaps matches TRBD2 (5 bases). Germline loops: CDR1 MNHEY, CDR2 SMNVEV (reference sequence). The germline V and J ends were trimmed by 6 bases and 3 bases, with 15 bases remaining between them. CDR3 size: 15 residues. This chain's CDR3 is CASSPDGEHKNIQYF. CDR3 sequence (DNA): TGTGCCAGCAGCCCTGACGGGGAACACAAAAACATTCAGTACTTC.

This clone was seen only once. V is TRBV28 and J is TRBJ1-1, with a possible D match to TRBD1 (6 bases). Looked up from germline, CDR1 is MDHEN and CDR2 is SYDVKM. V was pared by 6 bases and J by 3 bases, with 11 bases between. CDR3 length equals 13 residues. The CDR3 DNA reads as TGTGCCAGCAGCCCAGGGGTTGACACTGAAGCTTTCTTT. It translates to CASSPGVDTEAFF.

The chain is built from TRBV6-6 and TRBJ2-5, with D possibly TRBD1 on 6 matching bases. The CDR3 consists of 13 residues. Trimming removed 6 bases from V and 12 bases from J, with 20 bases in between. Germline V lookup: CDR1 MNHNY, CDR2 SVGAGI (reference sequence). CDR3 loop: CASSLGDTQWEYF. CDR3 nucleotides: TGTGCCAGCAGCCTAGGGGACACCCAGTGGGAGTACTTC.

The chain carries TRBV21-1 and TRBJ1-2; the listed D gene, TRBD1, was not tested against the DNA. TRBV21-1 is described as a pseudogene. The CDR3 is made up of 17 amino acids. CDR3 region: CASSRQGLSRENYGYTF. The CDR3 nucleotides read TGTGCCAGCAGCCGACAGGGTTTGAGCAGGGAAAACTATGGCTACACCTTC.

The chain links TRBV5-1 to TRBJ2-1; D is unclear. V was cut by 1 base and J by 5 bases, with 7 bases left in between. The CDR3 length is 13 residues. Germline CDR1 reads SGHRS; CDR2 reads YFSETQ. The CDR3 protein is CASSLSRNNEQFF. CDR3 in DNA: TGCGCCAGCAGCTTGTCGAGGAACAATGAGCAGTTCTTC.

Regarding this clone: Other nucleotide sequences from this sample produce the same CDR3. This chain joins TRBV5-1 and TRBJ1-4, with TRBD1 as a possible D gene (6 bases). The CDR3 consists of 14 residues. Per germline, CDR1 SGHRS and CDR2 YFSETQ. V lost 0 bases to trimming and J lost 7 bases, with 10 bases between them. CDR3 bases: TGCGCCAGCAGCTTGGGTCAGGGGAGTGAAAAACTGTTTTTT. Translation: CASSLGQGSEKLFF. The full variable domain, rest sourced from reference TRBV5-1 and TRBJ1-4, is KAGVTQTPRYLIKTRGQQVTLSCSPISGHRSVSWYQQTPGQGLQFLFEYFSETQRNKGNFPGRFSGRQFSNSRSEMNVSTLELGDSALYLCASSLGQGSEKLFFGSGTQLSVL.

This rearrangement joins TRBV5-5 to TRBJ2-7, with TRBD2 matching over 13 bases. V lost 3 bases and J lost 3; bases outside the gene matches: 6. The CDR3 covers 16 residues. CDR1 is SGHKS and CDR2 is YYEKEE in the germline V gene (reference sequence). DNA for the CDR3: TGTGCCAGCAGCTCCATTGGGACTAGCGGGGTCTACGAGCAGTACTTC. It yields the protein CASSSIGTSGVYEQYF.